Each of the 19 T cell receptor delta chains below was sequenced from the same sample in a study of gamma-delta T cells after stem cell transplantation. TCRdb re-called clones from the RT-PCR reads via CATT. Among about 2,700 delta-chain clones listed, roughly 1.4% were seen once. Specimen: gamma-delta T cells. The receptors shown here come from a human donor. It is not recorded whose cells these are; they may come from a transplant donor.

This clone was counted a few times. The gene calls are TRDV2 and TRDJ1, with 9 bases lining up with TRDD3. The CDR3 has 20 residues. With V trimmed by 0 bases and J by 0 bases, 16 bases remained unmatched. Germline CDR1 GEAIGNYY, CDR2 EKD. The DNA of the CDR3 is TGTGCCTGTGACACCGTGGGGGTACTGGGGGACCCCGTGTACACCGATAAACTCATCTTT. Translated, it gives CACDTVGVLGDPVYTDKLIF.

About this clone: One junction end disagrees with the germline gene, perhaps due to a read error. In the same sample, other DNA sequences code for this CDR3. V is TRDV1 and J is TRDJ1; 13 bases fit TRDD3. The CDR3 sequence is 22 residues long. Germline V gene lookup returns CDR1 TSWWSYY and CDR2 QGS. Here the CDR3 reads CALGVCFLHALLGDTPTDKLIF. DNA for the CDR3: TGTGCTCTTGGGGTCTGCTTCCTCCATGCTCTACTGGGGGATACGCCCACCGATAAGCTCATCTTT.

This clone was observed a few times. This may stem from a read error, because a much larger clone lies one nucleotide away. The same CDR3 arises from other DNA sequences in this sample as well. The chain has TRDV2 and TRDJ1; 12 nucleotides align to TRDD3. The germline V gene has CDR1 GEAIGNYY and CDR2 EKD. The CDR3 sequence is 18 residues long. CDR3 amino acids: CACDTVLGDTRTTDKLIF. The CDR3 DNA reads TGTGCTTGTGACACCGTGCTGGGGGATACGCGGACCACCGATAAACTCATCTTT.

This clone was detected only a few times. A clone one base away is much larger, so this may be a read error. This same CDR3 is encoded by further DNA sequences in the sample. The CDR3 loop is CACDKLGDTGVIF. CDR3 in DNA: TGCGCCTGTGACAAGCTGGGGGATACGGGGGTCATCTTT. The V call is TRDV2, the J call TRDJ1; 12 bases fit TRDD3. The germline V gene has CDR1 GEAIGNYY and CDR2 EKD. The CDR3 sequence is 13 residues long.

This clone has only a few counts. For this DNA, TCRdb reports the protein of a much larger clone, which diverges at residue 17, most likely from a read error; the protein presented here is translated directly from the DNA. CDR3 nucleotides: TGTGCCTGTGACACCGTTAGCATTATGGGGAGCAACACCGATAAACTCACCTTT. It specifies CACDTVSIMGSNTDKLTF. The chain links TRDV2 to TRDJ1; D may be TRDD3 (5 bases). This CDR3 has 18 residues. Germline CDR1 GEAIGNYY, CDR2 EKD.

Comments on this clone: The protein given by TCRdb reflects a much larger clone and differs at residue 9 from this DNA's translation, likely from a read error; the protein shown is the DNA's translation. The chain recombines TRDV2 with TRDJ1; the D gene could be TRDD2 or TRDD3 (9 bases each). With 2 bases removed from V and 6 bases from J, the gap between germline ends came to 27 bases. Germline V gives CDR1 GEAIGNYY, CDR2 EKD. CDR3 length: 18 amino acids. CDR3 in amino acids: CACDSLPTPGGSGHKLIF. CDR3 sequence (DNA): TGTGCCTGTGACAGCCTTCCTACTCCTGGGGGATCAGGTCATAAACTCATCTTT.

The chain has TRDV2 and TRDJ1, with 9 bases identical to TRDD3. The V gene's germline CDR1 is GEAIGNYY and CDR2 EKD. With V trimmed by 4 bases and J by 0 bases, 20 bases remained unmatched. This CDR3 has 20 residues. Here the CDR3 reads CACDPLLGDQPPKYTDKLIF. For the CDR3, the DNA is TGTGCCTGTGATCCCCTACTGGGGGACCAACCCCCGAAATACACCGATAAACTCATCTTT.

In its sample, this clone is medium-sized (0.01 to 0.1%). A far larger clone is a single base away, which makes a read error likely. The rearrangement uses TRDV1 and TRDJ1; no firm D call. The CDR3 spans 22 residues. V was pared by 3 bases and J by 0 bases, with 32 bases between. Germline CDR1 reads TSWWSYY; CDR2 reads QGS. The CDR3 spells CALGDLRPVWFDTPDYTDKLIF. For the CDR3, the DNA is TGTGCTCTTGGGGACTTACGGCCGGTTTGGTTTGACACTCCCGACTACACCGATAAACTCATCTTT.

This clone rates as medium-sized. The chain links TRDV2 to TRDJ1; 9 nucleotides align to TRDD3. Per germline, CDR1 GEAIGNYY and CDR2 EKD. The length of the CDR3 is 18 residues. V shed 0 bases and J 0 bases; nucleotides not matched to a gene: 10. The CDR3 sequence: CACDTVLGDPTYTDKLIF. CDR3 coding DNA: TGTGCCTGTGACACCGTGCTGGGGGATCCCACGTACACCGATAAACTCATCTTT.

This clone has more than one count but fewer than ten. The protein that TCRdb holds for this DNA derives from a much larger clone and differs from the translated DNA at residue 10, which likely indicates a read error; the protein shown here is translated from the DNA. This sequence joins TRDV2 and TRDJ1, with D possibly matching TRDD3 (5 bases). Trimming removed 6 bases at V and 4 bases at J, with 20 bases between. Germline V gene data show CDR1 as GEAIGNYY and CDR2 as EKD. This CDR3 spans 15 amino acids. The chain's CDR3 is CACLNLLENHDKLIF. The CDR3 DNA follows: TGTGCCTGTCTAAATTTACTGGAGAACCACGATAAACTCATCTTT.

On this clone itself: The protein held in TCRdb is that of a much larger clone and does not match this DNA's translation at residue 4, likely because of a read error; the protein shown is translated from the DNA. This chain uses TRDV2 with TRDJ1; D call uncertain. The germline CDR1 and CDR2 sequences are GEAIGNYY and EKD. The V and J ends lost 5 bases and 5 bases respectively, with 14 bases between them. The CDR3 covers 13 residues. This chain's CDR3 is CACVMVGRDKLIF. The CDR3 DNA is TGTGCCTGTGTCATGGTAGGGAGGGATAAACTCATCTTT.

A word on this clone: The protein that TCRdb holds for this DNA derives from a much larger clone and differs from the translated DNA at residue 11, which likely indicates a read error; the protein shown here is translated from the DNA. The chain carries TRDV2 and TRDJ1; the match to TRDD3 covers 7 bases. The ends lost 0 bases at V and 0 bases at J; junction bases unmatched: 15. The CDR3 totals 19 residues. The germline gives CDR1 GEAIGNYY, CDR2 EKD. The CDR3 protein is CACDTVQGDVPEYTDKLIF. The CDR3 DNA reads TGTGCCTGTGACACCGTGCAGGGGGATGTCCCTGAGTACACCGATAAACTCATCTTT.

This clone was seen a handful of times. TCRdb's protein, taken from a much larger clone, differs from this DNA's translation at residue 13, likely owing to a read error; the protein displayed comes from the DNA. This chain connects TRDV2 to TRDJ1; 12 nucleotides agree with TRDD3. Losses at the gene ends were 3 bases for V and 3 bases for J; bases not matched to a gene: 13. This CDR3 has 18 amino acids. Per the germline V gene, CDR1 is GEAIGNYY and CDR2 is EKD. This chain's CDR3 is CACDSVLGDTRSADKLIF. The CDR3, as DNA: TGTGCCTGTGACTCAGTACTGGGGGATACAAGAAGTGCCGATAAACTCATCTTT.

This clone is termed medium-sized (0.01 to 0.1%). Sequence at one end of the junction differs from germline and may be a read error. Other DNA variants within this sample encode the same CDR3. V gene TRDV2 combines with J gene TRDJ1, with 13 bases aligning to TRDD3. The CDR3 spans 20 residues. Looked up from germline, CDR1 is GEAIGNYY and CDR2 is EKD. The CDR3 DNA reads TGTGCCTGTGACACCGTACTGGGGGATACGCGGACGCGGTACACCGATAAACTCATCTTC. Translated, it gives CACDTVLGDTRTRYTDKLIF.

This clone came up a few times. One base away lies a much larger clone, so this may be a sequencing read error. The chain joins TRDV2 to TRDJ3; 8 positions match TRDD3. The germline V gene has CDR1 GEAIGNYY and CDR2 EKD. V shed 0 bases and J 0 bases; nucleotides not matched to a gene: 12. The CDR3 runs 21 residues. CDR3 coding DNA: TGTGCCTGTGACACCAGAGGCCTGGGGGACCCTAGCTCCTGGGACACCCGACAGATGTTTTTC. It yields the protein CACDTRGLGDPSSWDTRQMFF.

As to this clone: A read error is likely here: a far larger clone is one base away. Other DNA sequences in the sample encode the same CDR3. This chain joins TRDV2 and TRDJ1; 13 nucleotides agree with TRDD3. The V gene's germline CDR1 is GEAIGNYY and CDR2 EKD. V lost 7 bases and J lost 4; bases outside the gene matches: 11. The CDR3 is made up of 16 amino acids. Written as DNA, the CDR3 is TGTGCCTGCGACTCACTGGGGGATACGGGTAACGATAAACTCATCTTT. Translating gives CACDSLGDTGNDKLIF.

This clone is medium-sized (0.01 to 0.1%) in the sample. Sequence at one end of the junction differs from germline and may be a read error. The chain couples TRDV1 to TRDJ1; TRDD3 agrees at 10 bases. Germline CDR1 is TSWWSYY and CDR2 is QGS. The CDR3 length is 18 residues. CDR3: CALEELEVLGDGADKLIF. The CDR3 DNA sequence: TGTGCTCTTGAGGAACTCGAGGTACTGGGGGATGGCGCCGATAAACTCATCTTT.

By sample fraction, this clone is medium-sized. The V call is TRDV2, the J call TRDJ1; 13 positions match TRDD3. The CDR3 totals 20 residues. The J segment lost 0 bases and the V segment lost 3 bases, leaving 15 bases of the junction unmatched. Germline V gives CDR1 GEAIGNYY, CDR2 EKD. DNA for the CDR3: TGTGCCTGTGACCCGCTACTGGGGGATACGCCGATTTCACACACCGATAAACTCATCTTT. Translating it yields CACDPLLGDTPISHTDKLIF.

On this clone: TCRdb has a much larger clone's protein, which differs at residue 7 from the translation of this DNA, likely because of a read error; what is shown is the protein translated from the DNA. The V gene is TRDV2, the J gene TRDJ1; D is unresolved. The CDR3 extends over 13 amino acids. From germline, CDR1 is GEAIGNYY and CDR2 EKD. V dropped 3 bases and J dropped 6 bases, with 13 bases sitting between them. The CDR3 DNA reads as TGTGCCTGTGACGGTCTTTGGGAAAATAAACTCATCTTT. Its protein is CACDGLWENKLIF.